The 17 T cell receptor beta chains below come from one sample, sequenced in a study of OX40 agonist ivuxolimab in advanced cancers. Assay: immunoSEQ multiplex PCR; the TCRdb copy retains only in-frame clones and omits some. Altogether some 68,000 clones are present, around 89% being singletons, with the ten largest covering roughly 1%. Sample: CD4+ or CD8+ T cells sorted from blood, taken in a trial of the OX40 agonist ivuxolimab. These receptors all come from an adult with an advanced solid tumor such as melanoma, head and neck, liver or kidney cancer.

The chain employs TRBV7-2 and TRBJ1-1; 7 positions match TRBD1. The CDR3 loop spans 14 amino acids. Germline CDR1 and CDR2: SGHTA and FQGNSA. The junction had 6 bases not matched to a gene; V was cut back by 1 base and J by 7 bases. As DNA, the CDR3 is TGTGCCAGCAGCTTAGGGCAGGGGGTGGTTGAAGCTTTCTTT. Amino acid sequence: CASSLGQGVVEAFF.

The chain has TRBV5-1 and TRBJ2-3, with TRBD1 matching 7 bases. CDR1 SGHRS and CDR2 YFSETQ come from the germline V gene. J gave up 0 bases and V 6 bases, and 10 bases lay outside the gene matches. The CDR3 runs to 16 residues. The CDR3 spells CASKTGTDPSTDTQYF. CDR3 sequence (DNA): TGCGCCAGCAAGACAGGGACGGACCCTAGCACAGATACGCAGTATTTT.

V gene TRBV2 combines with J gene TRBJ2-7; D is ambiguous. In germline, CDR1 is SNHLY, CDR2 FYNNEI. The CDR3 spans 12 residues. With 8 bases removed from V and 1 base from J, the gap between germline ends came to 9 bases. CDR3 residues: CASRSESYEQYF. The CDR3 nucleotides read TGTGCCAGCCGAAGCGAATCCTACGAGCAGTACTTC.

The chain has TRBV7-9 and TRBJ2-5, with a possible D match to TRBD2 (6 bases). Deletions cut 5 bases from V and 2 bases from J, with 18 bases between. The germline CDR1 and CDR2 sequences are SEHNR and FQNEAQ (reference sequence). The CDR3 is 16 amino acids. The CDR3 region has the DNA TGTGCCAGCAGCCAAGGGGACGGGGGTGCACAAGAGACCCAGTACTTC. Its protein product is CASSQGDGGAQETQYF.

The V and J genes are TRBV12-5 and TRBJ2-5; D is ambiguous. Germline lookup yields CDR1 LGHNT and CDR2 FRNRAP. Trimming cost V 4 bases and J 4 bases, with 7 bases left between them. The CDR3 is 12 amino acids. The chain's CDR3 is CASGSTIETQYF. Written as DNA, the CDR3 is TGTGCTAGTGGTTCCACAATAGAGACCCAGTACTTC. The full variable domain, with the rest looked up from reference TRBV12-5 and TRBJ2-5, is DARVTQTPRHKVTEMGQEVTMRCQPILGHNTVFWYRQTMMQGLELLAYFRNRAPLDDSGMPKDRFSAEMPDATLATLKIQPSEPRDSAVYFCASGSTIETQYFGPGTRLLVL.

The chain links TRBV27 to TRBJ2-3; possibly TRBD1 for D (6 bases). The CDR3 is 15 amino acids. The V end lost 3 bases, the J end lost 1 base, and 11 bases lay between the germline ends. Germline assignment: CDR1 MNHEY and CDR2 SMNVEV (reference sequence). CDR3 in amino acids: CASSFPPGGTDTQYF. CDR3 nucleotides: TGTGCCAGCAGTTTCCCCCCAGGGGGCACAGATACGCAGTATTTT.

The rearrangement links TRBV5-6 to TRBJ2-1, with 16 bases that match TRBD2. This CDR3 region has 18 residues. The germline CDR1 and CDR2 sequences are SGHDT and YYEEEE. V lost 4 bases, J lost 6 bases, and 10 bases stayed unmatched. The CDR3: CASSLGTSGGDWGNEQFF. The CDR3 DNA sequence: TGTGCCAGCAGCCTCGGGACTAGCGGGGGGGACTGGGGCAATGAGCAGTTCTTC.

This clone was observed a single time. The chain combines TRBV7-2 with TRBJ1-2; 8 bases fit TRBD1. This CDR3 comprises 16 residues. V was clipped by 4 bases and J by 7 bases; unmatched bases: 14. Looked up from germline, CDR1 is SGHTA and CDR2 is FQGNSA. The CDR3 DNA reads TGTGCCAGCAGCTCTCAATCCGGGACAGGTCGGGGTGGCTACACCTTC. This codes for CASSSQSGTGRGGYTF.

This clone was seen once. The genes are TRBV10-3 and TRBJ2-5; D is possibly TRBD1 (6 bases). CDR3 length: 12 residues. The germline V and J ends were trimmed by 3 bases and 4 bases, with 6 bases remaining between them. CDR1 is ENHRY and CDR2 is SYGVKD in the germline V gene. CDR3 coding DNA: TGTGCCATCAGTGACAGGGGAGAGACCCAGTACTTC. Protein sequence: CAISDRGETQYF.

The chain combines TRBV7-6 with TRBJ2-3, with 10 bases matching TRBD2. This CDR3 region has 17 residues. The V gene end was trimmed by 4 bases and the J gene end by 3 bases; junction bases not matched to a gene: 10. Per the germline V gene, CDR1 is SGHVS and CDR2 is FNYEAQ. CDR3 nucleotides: TGTGCCAGCAGCTCGATAGCGGGAGGTGTAAGGACAGATACGCAGTATTTT. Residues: CASSSIAGGVRTDTQYF. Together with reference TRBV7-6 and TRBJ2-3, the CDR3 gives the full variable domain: GAGVSQSPRYKVTKRGQDVALRCDPISGHVSLYWYRQALGQGPEFLTYFNYEAQQDKSGLPNDRFSAERPEGSISTLTIQRTEQRDSAMYRCASSSIAGGVRTDTQYFGPGTRLTVL.

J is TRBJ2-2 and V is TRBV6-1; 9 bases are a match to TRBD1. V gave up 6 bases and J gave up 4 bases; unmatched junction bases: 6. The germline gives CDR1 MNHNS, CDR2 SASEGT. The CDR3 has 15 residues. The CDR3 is CASRRDRGSTGELFF. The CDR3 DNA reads TGTGCCAGCAGAAGAGACAGGGGGAGCACCGGGGAGCTGTTTTTT.

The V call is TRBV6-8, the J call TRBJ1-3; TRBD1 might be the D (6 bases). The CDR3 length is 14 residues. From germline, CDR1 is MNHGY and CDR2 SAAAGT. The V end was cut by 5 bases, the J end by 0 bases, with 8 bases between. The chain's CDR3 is CASSTGSSGNTIYF. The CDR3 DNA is TGTGCCAGCAGTACAGGGAGCTCTGGAAACACCATATATTTT.

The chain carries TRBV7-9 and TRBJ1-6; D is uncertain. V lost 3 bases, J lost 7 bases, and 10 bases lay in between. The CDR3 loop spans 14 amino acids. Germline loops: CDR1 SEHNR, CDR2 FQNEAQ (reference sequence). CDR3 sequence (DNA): TGTGCCAGCAGCTTCAGGTTGGGGAATTCACCCCTCCACTTT. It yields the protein CASSFRLGNSPLHF.

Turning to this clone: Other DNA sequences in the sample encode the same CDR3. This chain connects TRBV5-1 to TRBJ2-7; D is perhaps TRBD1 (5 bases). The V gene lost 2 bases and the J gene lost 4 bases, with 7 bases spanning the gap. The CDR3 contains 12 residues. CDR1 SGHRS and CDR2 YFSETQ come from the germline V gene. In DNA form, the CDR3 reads TGCGCCAGCAGCTTTCAGGGATACGAGCAGTACTTC. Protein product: CASSFQGYEQYF.

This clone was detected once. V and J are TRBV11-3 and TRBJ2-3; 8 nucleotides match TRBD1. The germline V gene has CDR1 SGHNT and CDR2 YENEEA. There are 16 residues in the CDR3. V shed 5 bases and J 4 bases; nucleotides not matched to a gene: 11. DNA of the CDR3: TGTGCCAGCAGCGACAGGGGAGCCCTCCCCCCAGATACGCAGTATTTT. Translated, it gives CASSDRGALPPDTQYF.

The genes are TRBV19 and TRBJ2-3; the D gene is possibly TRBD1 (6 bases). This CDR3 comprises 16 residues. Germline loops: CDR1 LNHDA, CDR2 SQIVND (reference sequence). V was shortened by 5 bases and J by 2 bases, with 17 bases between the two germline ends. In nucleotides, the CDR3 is TGTGCCAGTAGTCAGTTCCGGGACACTTTCACAGATACGCAGTATTTT. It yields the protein CASSQFRDTFTDTQYF.

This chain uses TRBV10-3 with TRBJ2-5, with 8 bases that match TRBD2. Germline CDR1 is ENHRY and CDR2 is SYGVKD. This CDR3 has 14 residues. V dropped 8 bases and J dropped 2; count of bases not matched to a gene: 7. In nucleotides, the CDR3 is TGTGCCATCGGCGGTAGCGGGGCTCAAGAGACCCAGTACTTC. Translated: CAIGGSGAQETQYF.